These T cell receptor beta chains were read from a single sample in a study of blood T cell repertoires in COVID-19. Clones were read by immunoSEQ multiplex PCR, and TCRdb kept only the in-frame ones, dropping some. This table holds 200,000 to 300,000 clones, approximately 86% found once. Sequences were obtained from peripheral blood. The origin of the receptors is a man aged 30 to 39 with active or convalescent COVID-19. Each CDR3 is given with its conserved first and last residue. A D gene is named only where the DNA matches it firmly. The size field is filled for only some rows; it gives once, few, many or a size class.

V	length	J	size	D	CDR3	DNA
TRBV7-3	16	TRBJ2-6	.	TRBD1	CASSPMTGTGANVLTF	TGTGCCAGCAGCCCCATGACAGGGACCGGGGCCAACGTCCTGACTTTC
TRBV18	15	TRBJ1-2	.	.	CASSPPGSYNYGYTF	TGTGCCAGCTCACCCCCAGGATCCTATAACTATGGCTACACCTTC
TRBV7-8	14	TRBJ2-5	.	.	CASSLVRRVETQYF	TGTGCCAGCAGCTTAGTAAGGAGGGTTGAGACCCAGTACTTC
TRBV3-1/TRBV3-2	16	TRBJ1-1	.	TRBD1	CASSQGGTGPNTEAFF	TGTGCCAGCAGCCAGGGGGGGACAGGGCCGAACACTGAAGCTTTCTTT
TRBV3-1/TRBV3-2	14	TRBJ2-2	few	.	CASSPRENTGELFF	TGTGCCAGCAGCCCCCGGGAAAACACCGGGGAGCTGTTTTTT
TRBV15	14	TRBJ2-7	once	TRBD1	CATRSDREVAEQYF	TGTGCCACCAGATCGGACAGGGAGGTTGCCGAGCAGTACTTC
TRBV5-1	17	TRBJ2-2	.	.	CASAKGVITGNTGELFF	TGCGCCAGTGCCAAGGGGGTAATTACAGGGAACACCGGGGAGCTGTTTTTT
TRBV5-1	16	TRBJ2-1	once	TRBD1	CASSPALGQEYNEQFF	TGCGCCAGCAGCCCCGCCCTGGGACAGGAGTACAATGAGCAGTTCTTC
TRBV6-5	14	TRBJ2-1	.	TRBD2	CASRGTSSYNEQFF	TGTGCCAGCAGGGGGACTAGCTCCTACAATGAGCAGTTCTTC
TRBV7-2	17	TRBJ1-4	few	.	CASSLTLNRATNEKLFF	TGTGCCAGCAGCTTGACCCTGAATCGGGCAACTAATGAAAAACTGTTTTTT
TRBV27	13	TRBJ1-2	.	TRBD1	CASSLTGAYGYTF	TGTGCCAGCAGTCTAACAGGGGCCTATGGCTACACCTTC
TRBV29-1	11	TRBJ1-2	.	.	CSVEDPGGYTF	TGCAGCGTTGAAGATCCGGGTGGCTACACCTTC
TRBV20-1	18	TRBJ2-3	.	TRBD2	CSAGGRLAGAPLRDTQYF	TGCAGTGCTGGTGGGAGACTAGCGGGGGCCCCACTTCGAGATACGCAGTATTTT
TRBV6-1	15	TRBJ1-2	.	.	CASSDMYRENYGYTF	TGTGCCAGCAGTGATATGTACAGGGAGAACTATGGCTACACCTTC
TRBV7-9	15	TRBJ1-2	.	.	CASSLGFGQYYGYTF	TGTGCCAGCAGCTTAGGGTTCGGACAGTACTATGGCTACACCTTC
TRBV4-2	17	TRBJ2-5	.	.	CASSQVPSWGGLETQYF	TGTGCCAGCAGCCAAGTCCCCTCTTGGGGGGGCCTGGAGACCCAGTACTTC
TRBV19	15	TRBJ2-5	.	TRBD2	CASSTGTSGVETQYF	TGTGCCAGTAGTACAGGGACTAGCGGGGTTGAGACCCAGTACTTC
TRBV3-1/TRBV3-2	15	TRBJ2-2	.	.	CASSHSTVNTGELFF	TGTGCCAGCAGCCACTCGACAGTTAACACCGGGGAGCTGTTTTTT
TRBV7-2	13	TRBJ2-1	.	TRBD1	CASRQWTGREQFF	TGTGCCAGCAGACAATGGACAGGGCGGGAGCAGTTCTTC
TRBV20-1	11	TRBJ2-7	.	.	CSAKEKYEQYF	TGCAGTGCAAAGGAGAAGTACGAGCAGTACTTC
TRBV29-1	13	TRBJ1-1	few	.	CSAGNGGNTEAFF	TGCAGCGCCGGAAATGGGGGCAACACTGAAGCTTTCTTT
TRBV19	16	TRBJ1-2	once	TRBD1	CASSTSTGTGGVGYTF	TGTGCCAGTAGTACTTCAACTGGGACAGGGGGTGTGGGCTACACCTTC
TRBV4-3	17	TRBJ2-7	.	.	CASSQDPPFEGAYEQYF	TGCGCCAGCAGCCAAGATCCCCCCTTTGAGGGCGCCTACGAGCAGTACTTC
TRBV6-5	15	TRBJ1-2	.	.	CASSFTEGVNYGYTF	TGTGCCAGCAGTTTCACCGAGGGGGTAAACTATGGCTACACCTTC
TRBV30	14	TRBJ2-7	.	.	CAWSLSAGFYEQYF	TGTGCCTGGAGTCTCTCGGCGGGGTTTTACGAGCAGTACTTC
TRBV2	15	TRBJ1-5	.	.	CASSEMGFSNQPQHF	TGTGCCAGCAGTGAAATGGGCTTCAGCAATCAGCCCCAGCATTTT
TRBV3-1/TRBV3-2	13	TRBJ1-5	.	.	CASSPTGNQPQHF	TGTGCCAGCAGCCCCACAGGGAATCAGCCCCAGCATTTT
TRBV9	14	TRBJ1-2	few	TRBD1	CASSDWDRGYGYTF	TGTGCCAGCAGCGACTGGGACAGGGGTTATGGCTACACCTTC
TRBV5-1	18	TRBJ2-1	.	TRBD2	CASSLELFGGSFYNEQFF	TGCGCCAGCAGCTTAGAACTATTTGGCGGGAGTTTCTACAATGAGCAGTTCTTC
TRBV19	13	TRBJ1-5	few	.	CASSPVYNQPQHF	TGTGCCAGTAGTCCGGTATACAATCAGCCCCAGCATTTT
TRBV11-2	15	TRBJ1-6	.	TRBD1	CASSPQGAGDSPLHF	TGTGCCAGCAGCCCCCAGGGGGCAGGGGATTCACCCCTCCACTTT
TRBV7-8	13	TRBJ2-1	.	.	CASSLAITGEQFF	TGTGCCAGCAGCTTAGCGATTACGGGTGAGCAGTTCTTC
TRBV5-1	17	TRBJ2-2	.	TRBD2	CASSFRSGGSNTGELFF	TGCGCCAGCAGCTTCCGCAGCGGGGGGTCAAACACCGGGGAGCTGTTTTTT
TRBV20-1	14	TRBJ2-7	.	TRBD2	CSASGRGGKYEQYF	TGCAGTGCTAGTGGCCGGGGGGGAAAGTACGAGCAGTACTTC
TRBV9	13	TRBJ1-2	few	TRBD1	CASSGQGARGYTF	TGTGCCAGCAGCGGACAGGGGGCAAGGGGCTACACCTTC
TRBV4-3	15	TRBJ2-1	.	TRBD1	CASSQRARQGDEQFF	TGCGCCAGCAGCCAGAGAGCGCGACAGGGTGATGAGCAGTTCTTC
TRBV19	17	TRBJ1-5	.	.	CASSLVAGKGSNQPQHF	TGTGCCAGTAGTCTGGTGGCAGGGAAAGGAAGCAATCAGCCCCAGCATTTT
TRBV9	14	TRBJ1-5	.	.	CASSVDPSAQPQHF	TGTGCCAGCAGCGTAGACCCCTCTGCGCAGCCCCAGCATTTT
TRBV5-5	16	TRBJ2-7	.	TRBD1	CASSPPGQGALYEQYF	TGTGCCAGCTCACCCCCTGGACAGGGGGCGCTTTACGAGCAGTACTTC
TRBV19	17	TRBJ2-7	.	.	CASSTGAGGRRSYEQYF	TGTGCCAGTAGTACAGGCGCTGGAGGGCGAAGATCCTACGAGCAGTACTTC
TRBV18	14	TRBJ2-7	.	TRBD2	CASSPRGGPYEQYF	TGTGCCAGCTCACCGCGGGGGGGCCCCTACGAGCAGTACTTC
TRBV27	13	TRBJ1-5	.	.	CASSLWGGQPQHF	TGTGCCAGCAGTTTATGGGGGGGTCAGCCCCAGCATTTT
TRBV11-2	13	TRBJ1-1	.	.	CASRINLNTEAFF	TGTGCCAGCAGGATAAACTTGAACACTGAAGCTTTCTTT